This T cell receptor beta chain is drawn from a study of radiotherapy plus CTLA-4 blockade in lung cancer. About the research overall: With 25% to 35% of patients having disease control, objective responses were seen in approximately 19%.

Study-wide results and limits: Following radiotherapy plus ipilimumab, tumor-derived TCR clones expanded in the blood. It was early blood T cell clone dynamics, with interferon-beta, that reportedly best predicted response.

J was trimmed by 3 bases and V by 0 bases; bases with no gene match: 2. The CDR3 extends over 14 amino acids. The germline V gene has CDR1 SGHNT and CDR2 YENEEA. The study gave focal radiation plus ipilimumab CTLA-4 blockade to patients with chemo-refractory metastatic non-small-cell lung cancer. Profiled with immunoSEQ multiplex PCR; TCRdb holds only in-frame clones, not every one. The repertoire holds about 110,000 clones, with more than 75% as singletons. As regards this clone: The antigen is not known.

The chain recombines TRBV11-3 with TRBJ2-7, with 7 positions matching TRBD2. The sequence derives from a human donor with non-small cell lung cancer that progressed on radiotherapy plus ipilimumab. Some clones in this sample may be carry-over from other donors' samples. Sequenced here: peripheral blood, sampled from a patient treated with radiotherapy plus ipilimumab. CDR3 nucleotides: TGTGCCAGCAGCTTAGAAGGCGGGAGCTACGAGCAGTACTTC. Translating gives CASSLEGGSYEQYF.